This T cell receptor beta chain was captured in a study of blood T cell repertoires in COVID-19. Only in-frame clones appear in the TCRdb table, and some are missing; sequencing was by immunoSEQ multiplex PCR. The repertoire holds 400,000 or so clones, with about 88% as singletons. Germline V gene lookup returns CDR1 SNHLY and CDR2 FYNNEI. With 5 bases removed from V and 5 bases from J, the gap between germline ends came to 15 bases. The CDR3 totals 14 residues. The chain recombines TRBV2 with TRBJ1-1, with D uncertain. Sequenced: peripheral blood. This TCR was sampled from a human donor in a cohort sampled during active COVID-19. CDR3 nucleotides: TGTGCCAGCAGTAACCGGGAAATTAGGACTGAAGCTTTCTTT. The encoded protein is CASSNREIRTEAFF.